Listed here is a single T cell receptor (beta chain). This clonotype was seen ten or more times. It has no known antigen specificity. No per-base quality is available; no much larger clone lies one base away. The cysteine opens and the phenylalanine closes a CDR3 of 13 amino acids. The read is trimmed to its CDR3 DNA, 39 bases read in frame from base 1. Deletion took 3 bases off V and 5 bases off J, with a span of 13 bases between the germline ends. Looking up the germline V gene yields CDR1 SQVTM and CDR2 ANQGSEA. The sample comes from a study of CD8 T cells in ankylosing spondylitis (dated by TCRdb to the late 2010s). Regarding the research as a whole: The study profiled T cell receptor beta repertoires in healthy donors and ankylosing spondylitis patients to find disease-linked TCR variants. The full study cohort was made up of about two dozen ankylosing spondylitis patients and 108 healthy donors. Peripheral blood was sampled, and synovial fluid was also collected from ankylosing spondylitis patients. Overall study outcomes, separate from this receptor: In peripheral blood, the disease-linked clones were found at relatively low frequencies and had a CD8+ phenotype. Blood from ankylosing spondylitis patients appeared to be characterized by a TCR beta motif made up of seven or eight highly homologous amino acid variants. Some TCR beta motif variants had previously been reported in synovial fluid and blood of reactive arthritis patients, which suggested common disease-initiation mechanisms. Significant enrichment of the disease-linked clones was reported in matched synovial fluid samples from ankylosing spondylitis patients.

The run used an Illumina HiSeq 2500. Quantitative 5'-RACE with molecular barcodes was the method used to prepare the TCR beta libraries. The original pipeline was this. A new computational method, built on a probabilistic model of VDJ rearrangement, was used to identify disease-linked TCR variants. Clones were called with MiXCR by TCRdb after fastp trimmed the public reads at Q25, and only in-frame beta chains were retained. Rows with a matching CDR3 protein are joined into one entry that keeps the most common DNA and genes. TCRdb, not the authors, supplied the V and J calls. This sample has 150,000 to 200,000 distinct CDR3 sequences in its table, and roughly 13% of those were observed once. The ten most abundant clones make up roughly 9.6% of the sample.

The sequence was obtained from a female donor with ankylosing spondylitis or in good health (not recorded which). What was sequenced was blood, either unsorted or a sorted T cell fraction (not recorded which). The chain is assembled from TRBV29-1 and TRBJ1-1; TRBD1 is perhaps the D gene, given 5 matching bases. The DNA reads TGCAGCGTTGATGGAGGCGGGGGGACTGAAGCTTTCTTT. It translates as CSVDGGGGTEAFF.